Each of the 29 T cell receptor beta chains below was sequenced from the same sample in a study of technical replicates of blood from four donors. Libraries were prepared by immunoSEQ multiplex PCR; TCRdb keeps only in-frame clonotypes and omits some of them. The sample consists of under 95,000 clones, around 94% of them appearing once. Sequences were obtained from T cells isolated from PBMCs. The origin of the receptors is a human donor in good health.

The chain carries TRBV25-1 and TRBJ1-6; D unclear. Germline CDR1 MGHDK, CDR2 SYGVNS. This CDR3 is 14 amino acids long. The V end was cut by 2 bases, the J end by 10 bases, with 12 bases between. The CDR3 region is CASSEQLPGSPLHF. In DNA, the CDR3 is TGTGCCAGCAGTGAACAATTACCCGGGTCACCCCTCCACTTT. The variable domain in full, with the rest retrieved from reference TRBV25-1 and TRBJ1-6, is EADIYQTPRYLVIGTGKKITLECSQTMGHDKMYWYQQDPGMELHLIHYSYGVNSTEKGDLSSESTVSRIRTEHFPLTLESARPSHTSQYLCASSEQLPGSPLHFGNGTRLTVT.

The table lists this clone with a count of one. This chain uses TRBV27 with TRBJ2-2; TRBD2 aligns across 8 bases. The CDR3 spans 16 residues. Germline V gives CDR1 MNHEY, CDR2 SMNVEV (reference sequence). Trimming took 6 bases from V and 7 from J; bases not matched to a gene: 13. CDR3 in amino acids: CASSPLSSGAGGELFF. CDR3 nucleotide sequence: TGTGCCAGCAGCCCCCTGAGTAGCGGGGCGGGCGGGGAGCTGTTTTTT.

This rearrangement joins TRBV2 to TRBJ2-5; the match to TRBD1 covers 10 bases. The CDR3 covers 15 residues. The V gene end was trimmed by 7 bases and the J gene end by 5 bases; junction bases not matched to a gene: 10. Germline CDR1 reads SNHLY; CDR2 reads FYNNEI. CDR3 region: CASTPLRDRGETQYF. The CDR3 nucleotides read TGTGCCAGCACCCCCCTCCGGGACAGGGGTGAGACCCAGTACTTC. Full variable domain (remainder filled in from reference TRBV2 and TRBJ2-5): EPEVTQTPSHQVTQMGQEVILRCVPISNHLYFYWYRQILGQKVEFLVSFYNNEISEKSEIFDDQFSVERPDGSNFTLKIRSTKLEDSAMYFCASTPLRDRGETQYFGPGTRLLVL.

This clone was seen just once. The V gene is TRBV6-6, the J gene TRBJ1-5; TRBD1 is a possible D gene (5 bases). In germline, CDR1 is MNHNY, CDR2 SVGAGI (reference sequence). The CDR3 is 16 amino acids. V was cut by 6 bases and J by 6 bases, with 21 bases left in between. Written as DNA, the CDR3 is TGTGCCAGCAGACACCGATCTCGGGGGGGAGGTCAGCCCCAGCATTTT. It yields the protein CASRHRSRGGGQPQHF.

This chain uses TRBV5-6 with TRBJ2-1; 11 positions match TRBD2. The germline V gene encodes CDR1 SGHDT and CDR2 YYEEEE. Trimming removed 4 bases from V and 7 bases from J; junction bases left unmatched: 13. This CDR3 contains 17 residues. DNA for the CDR3: TGTGCCAGCAGCCCTGGCGGGGCTAGCGGGGGGAGAAATGAGCAGTTCTTC. This codes for CASSPGGASGGRNEQFF. Supplemented by reference TRBV5-6 and TRBJ2-1, the full variable domain reads DAGVTQSPTHLIKTRGQQVTLRCSPKSGHDTVSWYQQALGQGPQFIFQYYEEEERQRGNFPDRFSGHQFPNYSSELNVNALLLGDSALYLCASSPGGASGGRNEQFFGPGTRLTVL.

The chain joins TRBV2 to TRBJ1-5, with D possibly TRBD1 on 6 matching bases. The CDR3 length is 15 residues. Germline V gives CDR1 SNHLY, CDR2 FYNNEI. V gave up 5 bases and J gave up 3 bases, with 14 bases separating them. The CDR3, as DNA: TGTGCCAGCAGTAGGGTCAGGGGCCTCAATCAGCCCCAGCATTTT. Protein: CASSRVRGLNQPQHF.

The V call is TRBV5-8, the J call TRBJ2-2, with TRBD1 as a possible D gene (5 bases). From germline, CDR1 is SGHTS and CDR2 YDEGEE. Trimming shortened V by 0 bases and J by 5 bases, and 14 bases separated the two germline ends. The CDR3 has 16 amino acids. The CDR3 loop is CASSLESRVPTGELFF. In nucleotides, the CDR3 is TGTGCCAGCAGCTTGGAATCCAGGGTCCCGACCGGGGAGCTGTTTTTT.

The chain has TRBV6-6 and TRBJ2-5; possibly TRBD2 for D (5 bases). Trimming shortened V by 0 bases and J by 1 base, and 6 bases separated the two germline ends. The V gene's germline CDR1 is MNHNY and CDR2 SVGAGI (reference sequence). This CDR3 comprises 14 residues. The CDR3 DNA reads as TGTGCCAGCAGTTACTCTAGCGCCCAAGAGACCCAGTACTTC. Protein: CASSYSSAQETQYF.

The rearrangement uses TRBV18 and TRBJ2-3, with D perhaps matching TRBD2 (6 bases). Germline assignment: CDR1 KGHSH and CDR2 LQKENI. The CDR3 extends over 15 amino acids. Between the trimmed V and J ends, which lost 4 bases and 2 bases, there was a span of 13 bases. This chain's CDR3 is CASSRRDSFTDTQYF. DNA for the CDR3: TGTGCCAGCTCACGCCGGGACTCCTTCACAGATACGCAGTATTTT.

The rearrangement uses TRBV19 and TRBJ1-3; D remains unclear. Germline CDR1 LNHDA, CDR2 SQIVND (reference sequence). The ends were cut back, 5 bases at V and 4 bases at J, with 9 bases in the middle. The CDR3 consists of 13 residues. The CDR3 region has the DNA TGTGCCAGTAGTTTACAAGTGGGAAACACCATATATTTT. Its translation is CASSLQVGNTIYF.

The chain is built from TRBV25-1 and TRBJ1-2; D remains unclear. CDR3 size: 15 residues. Germline V gene sequence: CDR1 MGHDK, CDR2 SYGVNS. The germline V and J ends were trimmed by 0 bases and 4 bases, with 12 bases remaining between them. CDR3 residues: CASSEYGVVAYGYTF. CDR3 DNA: TGTGCCAGCAGTGAATACGGGGTTGTCGCCTATGGCTACACCTTC.

The CDR3 DNA reads as TGTGCCAGCAGCTTTTCCCGAACAGGGTACAATGAGCAGTTCTTC. Amino acids: CASSFSRTGYNEQFF. The chain joins TRBV27 to TRBJ2-1, with D possibly matching TRBD1 (6 bases). The CDR3 contains 15 residues. Trimming shortened V by 6 bases and J by 4 bases, and 16 bases separated the two germline ends. Germline CDR1 and CDR2: MNHEY and SMNVEV (reference sequence).

The sample holds one count of this clone. The V gene is TRBV6-5, the J gene TRBJ1-2; TRBD1 agrees at 8 bases. Germline V gene lookup returns CDR1 MNHEY and CDR2 SVGAGI. The CDR3 covers 15 residues. V shed 4 bases and J 2 bases; nucleotides not matched to a gene: 6. The CDR3 DNA reads as TGTGCCAGCAGTTTAACGACAGGGGAGAACTATGGCTACACCTTC. It translates to CASSLTTGENYGYTF.

This sequence joins TRBV28 and TRBJ1-4; possible D gene TRBD1, 6 bases. This CDR3 contains 16 residues. Trimming left V 2 bases short and J 0 bases short, with 10 bases between. Germline V gene sequence: CDR1 MDHEN, CDR2 SYDVKM. CDR3 in amino acids: CASSLRGQATNEKLFF. The CDR3 region has the DNA TGTGCCAGCAGTTTACGGGGACAAGCAACTAATGAAAAACTGTTTTTT.

The chain uses TRBV10-3 and TRBJ2-5; D not certain. Looked up from germline, CDR1 is ENHRY and CDR2 is SYGVKD. Trimming left V 1 base short and J 1 base short, with 7 bases between. This CDR3 is built from 14 residues. DNA for the CDR3: TGTGCCATCAGTGAGTTGAGGAGCCAAGAGACCCAGTACTTC. Its translation is CAISELRSQETQYF.

J is TRBJ1-2 and V is TRBV2; D ambiguous. CDR3 length equals 10 residues. Trimming stripped 3 bases from V and 7 bases from J, with 3 bases between. The germline V gene has CDR1 SNHLY and CDR2 FYNNEI. DNA for the CDR3: TGTGCCAGCAGTGATCGTGGCTACACCTTC. Protein: CASSDRGYTF.

The V and J genes are TRBV20-1 and TRBJ2-7; D is possibly TRBD2 (5 bases). The ends were cut back, 6 bases at V and 4 bases at J, with 10 bases in the middle. This CDR3 is built from 11 residues. CDR1 and CDR2 from the germline V gene are DFQATT and SNEGSKA (reference sequence). CDR3 bases: TGCAGTGCATGGGTAGCGTACGAGCAGTACTTC. Protein product: CSAWVAYEQYF.

The chain combines TRBV12-5 with TRBJ1-5; D is perhaps TRBD1 (5 bases). Trimming left V 4 bases short and J 7 bases short, with 5 bases between. Germline V gene lookup returns CDR1 LGHNT and CDR2 FRNRAP. This CDR3 is 11 amino acids long. The CDR3 bases are TGTGCTAGTGGTTCAGGGCAGCCCCAGCATTTT. This encodes CASGSGQPQHF.

The V call is TRBV7-9, the J call TRBJ1-5, with 7 bases lining up with TRBD1. The CDR3 contains 14 residues. V dropped 6 bases and J dropped 1; count of bases not matched to a gene: 3. The germline CDR1 and CDR2 sequences are SEHNR and FQNEAQ (reference sequence). The CDR3 DNA reads TGTGCCAGCAGTCCAGGGGGAAGCAATCAGCCCCAGCATTTT. Protein product: CASSPGGSNQPQHF.

The gene calls are TRBV19 and TRBJ2-1, with TRBD1 identical over 7 bases. The CDR3 extends over 17 amino acids. CDR1 is LNHDA, CDR2 SQIVND, per germline (reference sequence). The V segment lost 3 bases and the J segment 0 bases; nucleotides outside the gene matches: 8. In nucleotides, the CDR3 is TGTGCCAGTAGTATCTCAGGGGGACGTAGCTCCTACAATGAGCAGTTCTTC. Its protein is CASSISGGRSSYNEQFF.

CDR3 protein: CASSLGGQNTGELFF. In nucleotides, the CDR3 is TGCGCCAGCAGCTTGGGCGGACAGAACACCGGGGAGCTGTTTTTT. The rearrangement links TRBV5-1 to TRBJ2-2; D is possibly TRBD1 (5 bases). CDR3 length equals 15 residues. From germline, CDR1 is SGHRS and CDR2 YFSETQ. The germline V and J ends were trimmed by 0 bases and 1 base, with 7 bases remaining between them.

The genes are TRBV6-1 and TRBJ2-2; D unclear. Trimming shortened V by 4 bases and J by 9 bases, and 6 bases separated the two germline ends. CDR1 is MNHNS, CDR2 SASEGT, per germline. The CDR3 spans 11 residues. CDR3 in DNA: TGTGCCAGCAGTGGTATCCGGGAGCTGTTTTTT. Translation: CASSGIRELFF.

This sequence joins TRBV6-5 and TRBJ2-3; D gene unclear. This CDR3 has 15 amino acids. The germline gives CDR1 MNHEY, CDR2 SVGAGI. Trimming shortened V by 0 bases and J by 4 bases, and 11 bases separated the two germline ends. The CDR3 is CASSYSRFTADTQYF. CDR3 sequence (DNA): TGTGCCAGCAGTTACTCTCGGTTTACGGCAGATACGCAGTATTTT.

The chain joins TRBV7-9 to TRBJ2-7; 11 bases are shared with TRBD2. This CDR3 spans 15 amino acids. The germline V gene has CDR1 SEHNR and CDR2 FQNEAQ (reference sequence). Trimming removed 1 base from V and 3 bases from J; junction bases left unmatched: 2. The CDR3 loop is CASSLGTSGYYEQYF. In DNA form, the CDR3 reads TGTGCCAGCAGCTTAGGGACTAGCGGGTACTACGAGCAGTACTTC.

The chain uses TRBV28 and TRBJ1-4; 9 positions agree with TRBD1. There are 16 residues in the CDR3. The V and J ends lost 4 bases and 7 bases, in that order; junction bases with no gene match: 10. Germline-derived CDR1 and CDR2 are MDHEN and SYDVKM. The CDR3, as DNA: TGTGCCAGCAGTTCCGGAAACAGGGGGCGGGTTGAAAAACTGTTTTTT. Translating gives CASSSGNRGRVEKLFF. Drawing the rest from reference TRBV28 and TRBJ1-4, the complete variable domain is DVKVTQSSRYLVKRTGEKVFLECVQDMDHENMFWYRQDPGLGLRLIYFSYDVKMKEKGDIPEGYSVSREKKERFSLILESASTNQTSMYLCASSSGNRGRVEKLFFGSGTQLSVL.

The chain has TRBV30 and TRBJ1-2; D gene unclear. V was shortened by 4 bases and J by 4 bases, with 4 bases between the two germline ends. The CDR3 totals 10 residues. CDR1 and CDR2 (germline): GTSNPN, SVGIG (reference sequence). The CDR3, as DNA: TGTGCCTGGATCGGCTATGGCTACACCTTC. Translating it yields CAWIGYGYTF.

The gene calls are TRBV5-6 and TRBJ1-6; TRBD1 is a possible D gene (5 bases). Germline CDR1 SGHDT, CDR2 YYEEEE. V lost 0 bases and J 2 bases, leaving 6 bases between the germline ends. The CDR3 runs 15 residues. The CDR3 protein is CASSLEQAYNSPLHF. In DNA, the CDR3 is TGTGCCAGCAGCTTGGAACAGGCCTATAATTCACCCCTCCACTTT. Looking up the rest from reference TRBV5-6 and TRBJ1-6 gives the full variable domain: DAGVTQSPTHLIKTRGQQVTLRCSPKSGHDTVSWYQQALGQGPQFIFQYYEEEERQRGNFPDRFSGHQFPNYSSELNVNALLLGDSALYLCASSLEQAYNSPLHFGNGTRLTVT.

The chain is built from TRBV12-5 and TRBJ2-1, with a tentative D call TRBD1 (6 bases). The CDR3 totals 17 residues. V was shortened by 0 bases and J by 0 bases, with 12 bases between the two germline ends. CDR1 LGHNT and CDR2 FRNRAP come from the germline V gene. The CDR3 reads CASGLVHGTPSYNEQFF. In nucleotides, the CDR3 is TGTGCTAGTGGTTTGGTACATGGGACACCCTCCTACAATGAGCAGTTCTTC.

The CDR3 protein is CAISEALAGGKNEQFF. The DNA for the CDR3 is TGTGCCATCAGTGAGGCCCTAGCGGGAGGAAAAAATGAGCAGTTCTTC. V usage is TRBV10-3 and J usage is TRBJ2-1, with 11 positions matching TRBD2. Germline V CDR1 and CDR2: ENHRY, SYGVKD. The CDR3 is made up of 16 amino acids. The ends lost 2 bases at V and 7 bases at J; junction bases unmatched: 7.